This record concerns one TCR beta chain sequence. Its antigen is not known. The record originates from a study of PD-1 blockade in classical Hodgkin lymphoma. The CDR3 has 15 residues. Germline assignment: CDR1 KGHSH and CDR2 LQKENI. Between the trimmed V and J ends, which lost 3 bases and 6 bases, there was a span of 15 bases. Profiling relied on immunoSEQ multiplex PCR, and the TCRdb table lists in-frame clones only, not all of them. The repertoire holds about 13,000 clones, with roughly 82% as singletons. Study observations and caveats: Nivolumab initiated under 1 year post-ASCT led to patient exclusion. As was reported, newly diagnosed patients showed lower baseline TCR diversity than healthy donors did. Only CD4+ TCR diversity, not CD8+, had risen significantly by C4D1.

Patients all relapsed after autologous stem cell transplantation, and there was variation in brentuximab vedotin exposure. Best response was recorded as complete response, partial response or progressive disease. The TCR originated in a human donor with classical Hodgkin lymphoma. V and J are TRBV18 and TRBJ1-5, with D tentatively TRBD1 (5 bases). Sequenced material: peripheral blood mononuclear cells (PBMCs), taken at baseline. The chain's CDR3 is CASSPDRREGQPQHF. CDR3 DNA: TGTGCCAGCTCACCGGATCGCAGGGAGGGTCAGCCCCAGCATTTT.